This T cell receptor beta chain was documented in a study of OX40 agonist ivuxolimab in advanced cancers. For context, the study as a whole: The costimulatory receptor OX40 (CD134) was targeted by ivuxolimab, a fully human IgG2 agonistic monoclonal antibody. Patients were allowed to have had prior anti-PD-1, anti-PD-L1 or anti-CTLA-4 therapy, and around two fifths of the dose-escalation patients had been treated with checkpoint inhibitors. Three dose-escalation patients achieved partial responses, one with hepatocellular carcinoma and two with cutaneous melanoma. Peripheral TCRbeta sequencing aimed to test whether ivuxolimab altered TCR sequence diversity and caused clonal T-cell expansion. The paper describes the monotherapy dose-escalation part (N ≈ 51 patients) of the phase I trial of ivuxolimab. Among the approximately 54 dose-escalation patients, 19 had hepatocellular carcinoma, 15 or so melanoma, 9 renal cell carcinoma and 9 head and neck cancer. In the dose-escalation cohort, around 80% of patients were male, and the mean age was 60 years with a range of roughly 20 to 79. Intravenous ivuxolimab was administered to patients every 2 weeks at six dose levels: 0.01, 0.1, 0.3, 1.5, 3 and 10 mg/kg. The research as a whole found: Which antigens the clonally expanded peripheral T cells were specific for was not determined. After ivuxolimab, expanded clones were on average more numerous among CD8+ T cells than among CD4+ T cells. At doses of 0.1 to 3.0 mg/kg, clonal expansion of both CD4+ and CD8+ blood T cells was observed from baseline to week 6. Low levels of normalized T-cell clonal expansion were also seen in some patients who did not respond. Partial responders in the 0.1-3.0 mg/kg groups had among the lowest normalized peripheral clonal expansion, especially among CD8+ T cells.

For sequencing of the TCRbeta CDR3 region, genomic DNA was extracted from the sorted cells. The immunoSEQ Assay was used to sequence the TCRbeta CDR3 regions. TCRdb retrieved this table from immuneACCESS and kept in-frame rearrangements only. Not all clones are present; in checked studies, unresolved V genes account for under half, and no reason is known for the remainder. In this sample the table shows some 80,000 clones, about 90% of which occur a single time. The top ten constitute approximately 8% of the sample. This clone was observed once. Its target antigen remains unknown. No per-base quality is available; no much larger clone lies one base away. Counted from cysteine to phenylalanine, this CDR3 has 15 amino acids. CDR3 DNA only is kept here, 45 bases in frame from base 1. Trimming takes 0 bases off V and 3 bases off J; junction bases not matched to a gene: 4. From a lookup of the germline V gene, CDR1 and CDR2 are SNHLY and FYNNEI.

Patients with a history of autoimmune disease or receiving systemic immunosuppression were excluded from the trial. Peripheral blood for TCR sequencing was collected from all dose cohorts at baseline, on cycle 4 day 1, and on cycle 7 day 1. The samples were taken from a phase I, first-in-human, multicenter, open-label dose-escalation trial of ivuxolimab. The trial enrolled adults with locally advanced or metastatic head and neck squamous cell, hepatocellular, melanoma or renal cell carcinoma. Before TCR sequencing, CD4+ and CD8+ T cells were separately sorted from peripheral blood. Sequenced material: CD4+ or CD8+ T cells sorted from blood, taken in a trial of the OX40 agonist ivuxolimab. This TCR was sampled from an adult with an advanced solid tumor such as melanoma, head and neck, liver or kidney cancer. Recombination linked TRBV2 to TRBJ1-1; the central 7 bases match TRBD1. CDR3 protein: CASSEAQGVDTEAFF. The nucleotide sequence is TGTGCCAGCAGTGAAGCGCAGGGGGTAGACACTGAAGCTTTCTTT.